Each of the 15 T cell receptor beta chains below was sequenced from the same sample in a study of blood T cell repertoires in COVID-19. Some clones are missing from TCRdb's copy, which holds only in-frame ones; the method was immunoSEQ multiplex PCR. This table has about 81,000 clones, about 71% appearing once. Sequenced input: peripheral blood. The origin of the receptors is a woman between 50 and 59 years old with acute or convalescent COVID-19.

The rearrangement joins TRBV4-2 to TRBJ1-2, with D possibly matching TRBD1 (5 bases). Germline CDR1 and CDR2: LGHNA and YNFKEQ. This CDR3 spans 15 amino acids. The V gene lost 3 bases and the J gene lost 6 bases, with 17 bases spanning the gap. As DNA, the CDR3 is TGTGCCAGCAGCCAGACGGGGGAGACAAGGGATGGCTACACCTTC. Protein product: CASSQTGETRDGYTF.

The rearrangement links TRBV7-8 to TRBJ1-1; TRBD1 aligns across 8 bases. Germline-derived CDR1 and CDR2 are SGHVS and FQNEAQ. The CDR3 contains 15 residues. The V gene end was trimmed by 6 bases and the J gene end by 6 bases; junction bases not matched to a gene: 12. CDR3 loop: CASSSRQGWLAEAFF. As DNA, the CDR3 is TGTGCCAGCAGTTCTAGACAGGGGTGGTTAGCTGAAGCTTTCTTT.

The V gene is TRBV10-3, the J gene TRBJ2-7, with D unresolved. The V end was cut by 4 bases, the J end by 6 bases, with 7 bases between. Germline V gene lookup returns CDR1 ENHRY and CDR2 SYGVKD. This CDR3 comprises 11 residues. The chain's CDR3 is CAISAGSEQYF. In DNA form, the CDR3 reads TGTGCCATCAGTGCGGGTAGCGAGCAGTACTTC.

The chain is built from TRBV27 and TRBJ1-1, with 8 bases matching TRBD1. CDR1 MNHEY and CDR2 SMNVEV come from the germline V gene (reference sequence). The CDR3 is made up of 15 amino acids. Germline trimming cut 7 bases from V and 0 bases from J; bases unmatched to any gene: 7. CDR3: CASTTLDRVNTEAFF. CDR3 bases: TGTGCCAGCACTACCTTGGACAGGGTGAACACTGAAGCTTTCTTT.

This clone was detected once. V gene TRBV9 combines with J gene TRBJ1-1; D remains ambiguous. This CDR3 is built from 16 residues. Germline CDR1 and CDR2: SGDLS and YYNGEE. Deletions cut 1 base from V and 2 bases from J, with 15 bases between. The chain's CDR3 is CASSVSGSSHNTEAFF. Written as DNA, the CDR3 is TGTGCCAGCAGCGTAAGCGGCAGCTCTCATAACACTGAAGCTTTCTTT.

The chain couples TRBV29-1 to TRBJ2-7; TRBD1 aligns across 12 bases. Looked up from germline, CDR1 is SQVTM and CDR2 is ANQGSEA. CDR3 size: 14 residues. Trimming at V came to 4 bases and at J to 3 bases, leaving 4 bases not matched to a gene. DNA for the CDR3: TGCAGCGTTGCCGGGACAGGGGGCTTCTACGAGCAGTACTTC. The encoded protein is CSVAGTGGFYEQYF.

The chain recombines TRBV29-1 with TRBJ1-4, with D possibly matching TRBD1 (6 bases). Trimming took 7 bases from V and 5 from J, leaving 14 bases between them. Looked up from germline, CDR1 is SQVTM and CDR2 is ANQGSEA. This CDR3 is built from 13 residues. CDR3 in DNA: TGCAGCGCGGCCAGGGGTACCAATGAAAAACTGTTTTTT. Its translation: CSAARGTNEKLFF.

This clone appeared a few times. The chain combines TRBV7-8 with TRBJ2-3, with D possibly matching TRBD1 (6 bases). CDR1 SGHVS and CDR2 FQNEAQ come from the germline V gene. The CDR3 totals 15 residues. Trimming left V 5 bases short and J 3 bases short, with 15 bases between. The chain's CDR3 is CASSRVRGGTDTQYF. The CDR3, as DNA: TGTGCCAGCAGCCGAGTAAGAGGGGGTACAGATACGCAGTATTTT.

This rearrangement joins TRBV7-2 to TRBJ1-1, with D possibly matching TRBD1 (6 bases). This CDR3 is built from 14 residues. Trimming took off 1 base at V and 10 bases at J, with 16 bases between the two ends. The V gene's germline CDR1 is SGHTA and CDR2 FQGNSA. The CDR3 here is CASSLGEGVGRAFF. CDR3 bases: TGTGCCAGCAGCTTAGGAGAGGGGGTCGGAAGAGCTTTCTTT.

The count of this clone is one. V gene TRBV6-5 combines with J gene TRBJ1-6; a possible D gene is TRBD1 (5 bases). Trimming stripped 4 bases from V and 5 bases from J, with 15 bases between. There are 16 residues in the CDR3. Germline V lookup: CDR1 MNHEY, CDR2 SVGAGI. The CDR3 protein is CASSSEGLIDNSPLHF. In nucleotides, the CDR3 is TGTGCCAGCAGTTCGGAGGGGCTGATCGATAATTCACCCCTCCACTTT.

The V call is TRBV15, the J call TRBJ1-4; perhaps TRBD1 as D (5 bases). Trimming shortened V by 0 bases and J by 7 bases, and 9 bases separated the two germline ends. The CDR3 extends over 14 amino acids. CDR1 is LNHNV and CDR2 is YYDKDF in the germline V gene (reference sequence). The CDR3 DNA reads TGTGCCACCAGCAGAGATGGCAGGGCTGAAAAACTGTTTTTT. Translation: CATSRDGRAEKLFF.

The gene calls are TRBV6-5 and TRBJ1-5; no definite D call. Germline V lookup: CDR1 MNHEY, CDR2 SVGAGI. The CDR3 spans 13 residues. V shed 7 bases and J shed 7 bases, with 14 bases lying between them. In DNA form, the CDR3 reads TGTGCCAGCATCAGCCGCGGGAGCCAGCCCCAGCATTTT. It translates to CASISRGSQPQHF.

This sequence joins TRBV7-8 and TRBJ2-3, with 10 bases fitting TRBD2. CDR3 length: 15 amino acids. Per germline, CDR1 SGHVS and CDR2 FQNEAQ. Trimming removed 4 bases from V and 6 bases from J; junction bases left unmatched: 7. The CDR3 region is CASSSLAGAYDTQYF. DNA for the CDR3: TGTGCCAGCAGCTCGCTAGCGGGGGCCTATGATACGCAGTATTTT.

The CDR3 spells CASSLRGSTEAFF. CDR3 coding DNA: TGTGCCAGCAGCCTAAGGGGCAGCACTGAAGCTTTCTTT. This chain joins TRBV3-1 (or the pseudogene TRBV3-2) and TRBJ1-1; the D gene is possibly TRBD1 (5 bases). The CDR3 consists of 13 residues. Per the germline V gene, CDR1 is LGHDT and CDR2 is YNNKEL (reference sequence). Trimming shortened V by 4 bases and J by 4 bases, and 10 bases separated the two germline ends.

A remark on this clone: A much more abundant neighbour one base away suggests this may be a read error. For the CDR3, the DNA is TGTGCCAGCAGTTTTGGACAGGGCAATCAGCCCCAGCATTTT. Its translation: CASSFGQGNQPQHF. V usage is TRBV28 and J usage is TRBJ1-5, with TRBD1 matching over 7 bases. CDR1 is MDHEN, CDR2 SYDVKM, per germline. V dropped 3 bases and J dropped 2; count of bases not matched to a gene: 1. The length of the CDR3 is 14 residues.